This T cell receptor (beta chain) is drawn from a study of Graves' ophthalmopathy and Graves' hyperthyroidism. Exclusion criteria comprised other autoimmune diseases, uncontrolled infections, pregnancy or lactation in patients. From RNA, the CDR3 regions of TCR beta chains were amplified and sequenced. Following a first-round RT-PCR that used HTBI primers, a second-round multiplex PCR was carried out. MiXCR, applied by TCRdb to the multiplex PCR reads, yields one record per CDR3 protein. This sample has about 220,000 distinct CDR3 sequences; around a fifth occur once, and the top ten carry more than 35%. A note on this clonotype: Its target is unknown.

Whole-study results and caveats: Also, most clonotypes expanded in the thyroid above 0.001 frequency appeared in blood. Between ophthalmopathy and stable hyperthyroidism, a 13-signature model drew a separation with 87.88% sensitivity and roughly 78% specificity.

Sequencing was done on a sample of peripheral blood. This receptor was obtained from a woman aged 45-60 years with Graves' ophthalmopathy.

CDR3 sequence (DNA): TGTGCCAGCAGGGACTCGTTCAATGAGCAGTTCTTC. The encoded protein is CASRDSFNEQFF. The gene calls are TRBV6-5 and TRBJ2-1; D may be TRBD2 (5 bases). Germline V gives CDR1 MNHEY, CDR2 SVGAGI. The CDR3 has 12 residues. V lost 6 bases and J lost 6, with 9 bases in between.